This T cell receptor (beta chain) came from a study of CD8+CD57+ T cells in acquired aplastic anemia. Background on the study: The study obtained an average of around 3.4 ug of DNA from sorted CD4+ and CD8+ cells. Points from the study as a whole: Twenty-nine sequences, all CD8+ CDR3, were shared between patients and controls. Patients did not significantly differ from controls in CD8+ Simpson's diversity.

CDR3 length: 12 amino acids. Germline V CDR1 and CDR2: DFQATT, SNEGSKA (reference sequence). V shed 0 bases and J shed 6 bases, with 8 bases lying between them. Points on this clonotype: Its antigen is not known.

According to the study, genomic DNA was the template for TCR beta VDJ and CDR3 profiling. MiXCR, applied by TCRdb to the reads, yields one record per CDR3 protein. This sample has under 350,000 distinct CDR3 sequences, with 45% to 65% found just once. Sequenced input: sorted CD4+, CD8+, or CD8+CD57+ T cells (not recorded which) from PBMCs. The chain couples TRBV20-1 to TRBJ1-2, with D possibly matching TRBD1 (6 bases). The source of this sequence is a human donor with severe aplastic anemia or a healthy control (not recorded which). The CDR3 is CSARDWGHGYTF. Written as DNA, the CDR3 is TGCAGTGCTAGAGATTGGGGGCATGGCTACACCTTC.